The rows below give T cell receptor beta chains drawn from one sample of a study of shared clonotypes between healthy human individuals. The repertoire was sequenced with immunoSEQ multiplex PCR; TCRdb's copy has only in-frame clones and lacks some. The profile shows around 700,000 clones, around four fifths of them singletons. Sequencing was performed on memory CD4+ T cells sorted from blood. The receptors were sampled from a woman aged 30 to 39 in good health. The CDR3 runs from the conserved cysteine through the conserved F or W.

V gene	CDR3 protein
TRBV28	CASSLTIIMNTEAFF
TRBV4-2	CASSQDLLAGGQETQYF
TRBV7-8	CASSLVEQFF
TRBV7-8	CASSLANSGRAGPQNEQYF
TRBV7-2	CASSLGLTEQFF
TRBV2	CASRGGQETQYF
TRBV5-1	CASSFGSGGGETQYF
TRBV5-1	CASSPMVSETGELFF
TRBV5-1	CASSLDGVWGYTF
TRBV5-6	CASSVDRTETQYF
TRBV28	CASSRGAGELFF
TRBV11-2	CASSFPEDTQYF
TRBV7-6	CASRPSGRSSYNEQFF
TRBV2	CASTPQGAGNTIYF
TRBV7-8	CASSGTLEQYF
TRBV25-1	CASSDQGQPNSYNEQFF
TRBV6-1	CASSESGGTEAFF
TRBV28	CASSPRTDYNSPLHF
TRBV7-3	CASSPISGGLGSYNEQFF
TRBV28	CASSLNSRDRAEQYF
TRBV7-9	CASSLNDGTYEQYF
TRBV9	CASSVRGDRSTDTQYF
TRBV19	CASSIDSDGQPQHF
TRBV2	CASSRQGPLNTEAFF
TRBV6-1	CASSVPRTAGLYGYTF
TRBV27	CASRGQPSTNEKLFF
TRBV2	CASRIMGRGEAFF
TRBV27	CASSLLDAGAKLFF
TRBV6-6	CASSYTGQGTDTQYF
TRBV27	CASSYQQGATGELFF
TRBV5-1	CASSFETPYGYTF
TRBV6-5	CASSYSTSGGTDTQYF
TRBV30	CASGSGKQPQHF
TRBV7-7	CASSSDRGYEQYF
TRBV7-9	CASSSRQREVYTGELFF
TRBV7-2	CASSLGWETQYF
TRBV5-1	CASSLSTGTEFRWQYF
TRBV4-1	CASSQKGQTGELFF
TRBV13	CASRREGGPYGYTF
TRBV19	CASSISAGRQNIQYF
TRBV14	CASSPSLVSSYEQYF